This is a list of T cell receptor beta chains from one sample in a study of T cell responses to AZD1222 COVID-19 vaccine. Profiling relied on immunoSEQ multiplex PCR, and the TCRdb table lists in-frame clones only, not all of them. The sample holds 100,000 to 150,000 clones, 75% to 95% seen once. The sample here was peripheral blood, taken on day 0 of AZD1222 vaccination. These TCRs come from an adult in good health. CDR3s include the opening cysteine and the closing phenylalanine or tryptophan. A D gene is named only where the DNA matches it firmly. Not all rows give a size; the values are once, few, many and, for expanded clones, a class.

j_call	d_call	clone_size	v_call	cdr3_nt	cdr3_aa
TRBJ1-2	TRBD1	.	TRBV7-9	TGTGCCAGCAGCCGGGGACAGGGGGCTTTTGTGTATGGCTACACCTTC	CASSRGQGAFVYGYTF
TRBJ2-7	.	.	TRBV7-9	TGTGCCAGCAGCTTAGGTTCAGGGGGGAGGTACGAGCAGTACTTC	CASSLGSGGRYEQYF
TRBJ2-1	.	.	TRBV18	TGTGCCAGCTCACCACCGAAGGAGGGGGTGGTTGAGCAGTTCTTC	CASSPPKEGVVEQFF
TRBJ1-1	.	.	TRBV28	TGTGCCAGCAGACGGGACACGGCCTCTCTTTTCTTT	CASRRDTASLFF
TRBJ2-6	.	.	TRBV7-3	TGTGCCAGCAGCTTAAGTTCTGGGGCCAACGTCCTGACTTTC	CASSLSSGANVLTF
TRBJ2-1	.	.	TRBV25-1	TGTGCCAGCAGTGAAACCCCCTTGGGGAGGGGGCCCTACAATGAGCAGTTCTTC	CASSETPLGRGPYNEQFF
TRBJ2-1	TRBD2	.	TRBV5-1	TGCGCCAGCAGCTTGGCCAACGGACCTAGCGGGAGACGCAATGAGCAGTTCTTC	CASSLANGPSGRRNEQFF
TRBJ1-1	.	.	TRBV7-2	TGTGCCAGCACCCCCTTGGGGGGGAGTCCTGAAGCTTTCTTT	CASTPLGGSPEAFF
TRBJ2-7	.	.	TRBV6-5	TGTGCCAGCAGTAACAACGAGCAGTACTTC	CASSNNEQYF
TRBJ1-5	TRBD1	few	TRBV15	TGTGCCACCAGCAGTCTTAGACAGGGTGCCCAGCATTTT	CATSSLRQGAQHF
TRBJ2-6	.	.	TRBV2	TGTGCCAGCAGGATGCCGGGGTTCTCTGGGGCCAACGTCCTGACTTTC	CASRMPGFSGANVLTF
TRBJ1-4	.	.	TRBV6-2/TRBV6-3	TGTGCCAGCAGTTTGGGGGGCTTTGGAAAACTGTTTTTT	CASSLGGFGKLFF
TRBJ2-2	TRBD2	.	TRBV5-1	TGCGCCAGCAGCTTGGGACTAGCGGTTCGGTCCGGGGAGCTGTTTTTT	CASSLGLAVRSGELFF
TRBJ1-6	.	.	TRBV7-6	TGTGCCAGCAGCTTCACCCCGAGATCAGGGAATTCACCCCTCCACTTT	CASSFTPRSGNSPLHF
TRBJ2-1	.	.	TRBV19	TGTGCCAGTAGTTTAATACCCGACTTTGGTTCCCACAATGAGCAGTTCTTC	CASSLIPDFGSHNEQFF
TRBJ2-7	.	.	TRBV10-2	TGCGCCAGCAGTACTCGGCTCAGCTCCTACGAGCAGTACTTC	CASSTRLSSYEQYF
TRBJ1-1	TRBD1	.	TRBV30	TGTGCCTGGAGTCCACAGGGGGGCTTT	CAWSPQGGF
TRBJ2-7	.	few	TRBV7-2	TGTGCCAGCAGCTTAATGGAGGGATCCGAGCAGTACTTC	CASSLMEGSEQYF
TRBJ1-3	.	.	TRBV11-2	TGTGCCAGCAGCTTCAGGACAGTTTCTGGAAACACCATATATTTT	CASSFRTVSGNTIYF
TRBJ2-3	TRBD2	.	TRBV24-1	TGTGCCACCAGTGTGGCGGGAGGGTATGCTAGCACAGATACGCAGTATTTT	CATSVAGGYASTDTQYF
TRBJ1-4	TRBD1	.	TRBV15	TGTGCCACCAGCAGGGATGGGACCGGGACAGGGTCTGAAAAACTGTTTTTT	CATSRDGTGTGSEKLFF
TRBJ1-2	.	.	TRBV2	TGTGCCAGCAGTGAAGAATCCAAAGGGGGAAGGGATGGCTACACCTTC	CASSEESKGGRDGYTF
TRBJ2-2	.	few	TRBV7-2	TGTGCCAGCAGTATAGTAGCCGGGGAGCTGTTTTTT	CASSIVAGELFF
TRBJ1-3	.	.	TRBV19	TGTGCCAGTAGTATCGGCGGGTTCTCTGGAAACACCATATATTTT	CASSIGGFSGNTIYF
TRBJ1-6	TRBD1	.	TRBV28	TGTGCCAGCAGTTTACAGGACAGGGCAAGTTCACCCCTCCACTTT	CASSLQDRASSPLHF
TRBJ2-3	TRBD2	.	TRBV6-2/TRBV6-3	TGTGCCAGCAGTTACTCAACGGATCCGGGACTAGCGGACACAGATACGCAGTATTTT	CASSYSTDPGLADTDTQYF
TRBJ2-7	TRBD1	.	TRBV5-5	TGTGCCAGCAGCCCAGTGACAGGGTCAATAGTCTACGAGCAGTACTTC	CASSPVTGSIVYEQYF
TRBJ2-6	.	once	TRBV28	TGTGCCAGCAGTGGCCTTCGTAATGGGGCCAACGTCCTGACTTTC	CASSGLRNGANVLTF
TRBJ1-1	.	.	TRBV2	TGTGCCAGCAGGGAGCCTTCGGGTCTAGGGTTTGCTTTCTTT	CASREPSGLGFAFF
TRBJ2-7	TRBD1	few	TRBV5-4	TGTGCCAGCAGCTCCCGGGGACAGGCCAACTACGAGCAGTACTTC	CASSSRGQANYEQYF
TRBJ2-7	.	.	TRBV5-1	TGCGCCAGCAGCTTGGATGCTAGCGTGAGGTACGAGCAGTACTTC	CASSLDASVRYEQYF
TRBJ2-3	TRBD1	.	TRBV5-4	TGTGCCAGCGGGCGACGACAGGGGGGAATTGGAGATACGCAGTATTTT	CASGRRQGGIGDTQYF
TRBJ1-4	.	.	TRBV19	TGTGCCAGTAGTACGGCAGGGGAGGCGACTAATGAAAAACTGTTTTTT	CASSTAGEATNEKLFF
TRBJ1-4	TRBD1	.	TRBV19	TGTGCCAGTAGCTACAAGGACAGGGGGCGCGGAAAACTGTTTTTT	CASSYKDRGRGKLFF
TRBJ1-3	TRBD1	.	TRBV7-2	TGTGCCAGCAGCTCGACAGGGGGCATCGCTGGAAACACCATATATTTT	CASSSTGGIAGNTIYF
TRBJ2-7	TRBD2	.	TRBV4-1	TGCGCCAGCAGCCACCGAGGACTAGCGGGGACATCCTACGAGCAGTACTTC	CASSHRGLAGTSYEQYF
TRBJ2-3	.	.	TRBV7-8	TGTGCCAGCAGCTCCTGGGGTGGTAGCGGCACAGATACGCAGTATTTT	CASSSWGGSGTDTQYF
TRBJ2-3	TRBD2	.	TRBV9	TGTGCCAGCAGCGTAGAAGGCGGGAGGAACACAGATACGCAGTATTTT	CASSVEGGRNTDTQYF
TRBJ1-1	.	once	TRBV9	TGTGCCAGCAGCGTAGGCCGGGGGTTGAACACTGAAGCTTTCTTT	CASSVGRGLNTEAFF
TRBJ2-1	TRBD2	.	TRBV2	TGTGCCACTACAGCGGGAGTTAGGAATGAGCAGTTCTTC	CATTAGVRNEQFF
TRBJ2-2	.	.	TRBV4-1	TGCGCCAGCAGCCAAGAGGGGGCGCGGAACACCGGGGAGCTGTTTTTT	CASSQEGARNTGELFF
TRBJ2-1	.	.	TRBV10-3	TGTGCCATCAGTGAGTCGAGCCCCTACAATGAGCAGTTCTTC	CAISESSPYNEQFF